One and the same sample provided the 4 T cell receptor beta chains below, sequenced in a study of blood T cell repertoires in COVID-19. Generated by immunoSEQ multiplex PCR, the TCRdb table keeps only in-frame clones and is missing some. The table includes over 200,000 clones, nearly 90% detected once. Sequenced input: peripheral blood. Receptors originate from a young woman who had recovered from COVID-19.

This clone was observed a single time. CDR3 nucleotides: TGTGCCAGCAGCTTGGGGGGTCCAAACACTGAAGCTTTCTTT. As protein: CASSLGGPNTEAFF. The J gene is TRBJ1-1, the V gene TRBV7-9; D is possibly TRBD1 (5 bases). Between the trimmed V and J ends, which lost 3 bases and 2 bases, there was a span of 10 bases. Germline CDR1 reads SEHNR; CDR2 reads FQNEAQ (reference sequence). There are 14 residues in the CDR3. The full variable domain, rest sourced from reference TRBV7-9 and TRBJ1-1, is DTGVSQNPRHKITKRGQNVTFRCDPISEHNRLYWYRQTLGQGPEFLTYFQNEAQLEKSRLLSDRFSAERPKGSFSTLEIQRTEQGDSAMYLCASSLGGPNTEAFFGQGTRLTVV.

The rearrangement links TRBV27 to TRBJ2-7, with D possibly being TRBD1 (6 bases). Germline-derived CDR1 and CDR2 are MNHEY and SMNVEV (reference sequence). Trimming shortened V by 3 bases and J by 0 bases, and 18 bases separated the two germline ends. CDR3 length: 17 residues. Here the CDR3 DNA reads TGTGCCAGCAGTTTCGCTGGGACACTAACTAGCTCCTACGAGCAGTACTTC. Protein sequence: CASSFAGTLTSSYEQYF.

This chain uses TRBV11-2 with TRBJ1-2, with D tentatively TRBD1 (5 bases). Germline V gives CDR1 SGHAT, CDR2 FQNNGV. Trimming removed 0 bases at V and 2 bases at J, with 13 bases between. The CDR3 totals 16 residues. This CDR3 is CASSLDNDSENYGYTF. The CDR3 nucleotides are TGTGCCAGCAGCTTAGATAATGACAGCGAGAACTATGGCTACACCTTC.

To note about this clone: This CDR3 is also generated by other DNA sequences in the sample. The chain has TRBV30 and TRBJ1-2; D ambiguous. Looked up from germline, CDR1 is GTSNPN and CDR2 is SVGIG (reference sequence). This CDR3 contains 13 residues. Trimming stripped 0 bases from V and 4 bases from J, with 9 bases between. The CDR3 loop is CAWSVMAGYGYTF. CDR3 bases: TGTGCCTGGAGTGTAATGGCAGGCTATGGCTACACCTTC.